A selection of T cell receptor beta chains follows, all from one sample in a study of T cell repertoires in cytomegalovirus infection. TCRdb reanalysed the reads using MiXCR and keeps one entry per CDR3 protein. The sample gives under 800,000 distinct CDR3 sequences, more than 20% of which show up once; 8% is in the top ten. The sequenced sample consisted of CD8+ T cells from PBMCs. The source is a human donor in good health (CMV status not recorded). Some clones in this sample may be carry-over from other donors' samples. The CDR3 runs from the conserved cysteine through the conserved F or W. D genes are given only for firm matches. Expanded clones are given a class, and other clones once, few, many or no size at all.

CDR3	DNA	J	size	V	D
CASSLTGGLRDEQFF	TGTGCCAGCAGCTTAACGGGGGGGCTTAGGGATGAGCAGTTCTTC	TRBJ2-1	NA	TRBV5-4	TRBD2
CSARAGSGVTSSYNEQFF	TGCAGTGCTAGAGCCGGTAGCGGGGTGACGAGCTCCTACAATGAGCAGTTCTTC	TRBJ2-1	NA	TRBV20-1	TRBD2
CASSSLYNEQFF	TGTGCCAGCAGCTCCTTATACAATGAGCAGTTCTTC	TRBJ2-1	many	TRBV7-9	NA
CASSLDRGGYSNQPQHF	TGTGCCAGCAGTTTGGACAGGGGGGGATATAGCAATCAGCCCCAGCATTTT	TRBJ1-5	few	TRBV6-2/TRBV6-3	TRBD1
CASSPPALGLHSYNEQFF	TGTGCCAGCAGTCCACCCGCACTTGGACTGCACTCCTACAATGAGCAGTTCTTC	TRBJ2-1	many	TRBV6-1	NA
CASSQEEGRRRNEQFF	TGCGCCAGCAGCCAAGAAGAGGGCAGACGGAGGAATGAGCAGTTCTTC	TRBJ2-1	few	TRBV4-3	NA
CSVDRSNEQFF	TGCAGCGTTGACAGGTCCAATGAGCAGTTCTTC	TRBJ2-1	NA	TRBV29-1	NA
CASSSRPREFPYEQYF	TGTGCCAGCAGCTCCAGGCCCCGGGAGTTCCCCTACGAGCAGTACTTC	TRBJ2-7	few	TRBV7-6	NA
CASSQDSDDTQYF	TGCGCCAGCAGCCAAGATTCGGACGATACGCAGTATTTT	TRBJ2-3	few	TRBV4-3	NA
CSGGTPSNHEQFF	TGCAGCGGGGGGACACCATCAAACCATGAGCAGTTCTTC	TRBJ2-1	NA	TRBV29-1	NA
CASSSMGPVTEAFF	TGTGCCAGCAGTTCTATGGGACCGGTCACTGAAGCTTTCTTT	TRBJ1-1	NA	TRBV7-9	NA
CASSYDGTRHF	TGTGCCAGCAGTTACGACGGGACACGGCATTTT	TRBJ1-5	NA	TRBV6-2/TRBV6-3	NA
CASSLNVPGSNQPQHF	TGTGCCAGCAGCTTAAACGTTCCAGGGTCGAATCAGCCCCAGCATTTT	TRBJ1-5	many	TRBV7-6	NA
CASTSSTGSSYNEQFF	TGTGCCAGCACCTCATCAACGGGTAGCTCCTACAATGAGCAGTTCTTC	TRBJ2-1	few	TRBV7-9	NA